A selection of T cell receptor beta chains follows, all from one sample in a study of OX40 agonist ivuxolimab in advanced cancers. Using immunoSEQ multiplex PCR, the repertoire was profiled, and TCRdb retains in-frame clones only, with some absent. The sample lists 70,000 or so clones, roughly 86% occurring once. The specimen comprised CD4+ or CD8+ T cells sorted from blood, sampled in a trial of the OX40 agonist ivuxolimab. The source is an adult with an advanced solid tumor such as melanoma, head and neck, liver or kidney cancer. Both conserved end residues are part of each CDR3. The D gene is left open where the match is weak. Only part of the rows carry a size: once, few, many, or a class if the clone is expanded.

d_gene,abundance,j_gene,v_gene,CDR3nt,CDR3aa
.,few,TRBJ1-2,TRBV7-9,TGTGCCAGCAGCGAACCGAGGCGTGGCTATGGCTACACCTTC,CASSEPRRGYGYTF
TRBD1,.,TRBJ1-5,TRBV2,TGTGCCAGCAGAGGGACAGGACATAGCAATCAGCCCCAGCATTTT,CASRGTGHSNQPQHF
.,.,TRBJ1-3,TRBV19,TGTGCCAGTAGTATGAAACCTTCTGTAAACACCATATATTTT,CASSMKPSVNTIYF
.,.,TRBJ1-5,TRBV6-1,TGTGCCAGCAGTGAAAATGGGGGTCGTATTCAGCCCCAGCATTTT,CASSENGGRIQPQHF
.,.,TRBJ2-2,TRBV5-1,TGCGCCAGCAGCTTGGATATGCGGAACACCGGGGAGCTGTTTTTT,CASSLDMRNTGELFF
.,.,TRBJ1-1,TRBV29-1,TGCAGCGGACGGCGACAGGAGAACACTGAAGCTTTCTTT,CSGRRQENTEAFF
.,once,TRBJ2-7,TRBV7-8,TGTGCCAGCAGCGTACGGACAGACTACGAGCAGTACTTC,CASSVRTDYEQYF
TRBD1,once,TRBJ1-1,TRBV29-1,TGCAGCGCCGAACAGGGGAGGAACACTGAAGCTTTCTTT,CSAEQGRNTEAFF
TRBD2,.,TRBJ2-1,TRBV5-1,TGCGCCAGCTATCAGGTAGCGGGAGGGGATGAGCAGTTCTTC,CASYQVAGGDEQFF
.,.,TRBJ2-6,TRBV18,TGTGCCAGCTCACCGGGTGGGGCCAACGTCCTGACTTTC,CASSPGGANVLTF
.,.,TRBJ2-2,TRBV11-1,TGTGCCAGCAGCTTGGACCGGGGGGAGCTGTTTTTT,CASSLDRGELFF
TRBD2,.,TRBJ2-3,TRBV28,TGTGCCAGCAGTTCTAGCGGGAGGGTCACAGATACGCAGTATTTT,CASSSSGRVTDTQYF
TRBD1,.,TRBJ2-1,TRBV6-5,TGTGCCAGCGAAAGGACAGGGGGCAATGAGCAGTTCTTC,CASERTGGNEQFF
.,.,TRBJ2-7,TRBV2,TGTGCCAGCAAAAGAGAATTGATTGAGGGTTACGAGCAGTACTTC,CASKRELIEGYEQYF
.,.,TRBJ2-1,TRBV9,TGTGCCAGCAGCGTAGTTCTCCAGGTTAGTTCCGATGAGCAGTTCTTC,CASSVVLQVSSDEQFF
TRBD1,.,TRBJ2-1,TRBV29-1,TGCAGCGTTGGGACAGGGTCCATCAATGAGCAGTTCTTC,CSVGTGSINEQFF
TRBD2,.,TRBJ2-7,TRBV7-2,TGTGCCAGCAGCTCTCAACTAGCGGACCCTCGCTACGAGCAGTACTTC,CASSSQLADPRYEQYF
.,once,TRBJ2-3,TRBV27,TGTGCCAGCAGTCCTAGCACAGATACGCAGTATTTT,CASSPSTDTQYF
TRBD2,.,TRBJ2-3,TRBV7-9,TGTGCCAGCAGCTTAGGACTAGCTACGAGCACAGATACGCAGTATTTT,CASSLGLATSTDTQYF
TRBD1,.,TRBJ2-1,TRBV28,TGTGCCAGTCGTGGACAGGGTTACAATGAGCAGTTCTTC,CASRGQGYNEQFF
.,.,TRBJ2-5,TRBV11-1,TGTGCCACCGCCCCCCTCGGTCGGGGCCGGGAGACCCAGTACTTC,CATAPLGRGRETQYF
.,.,TRBJ1-6,TRBV7-6,TGTGCCAGCAGCTTAGCGCCCGGTTCACCCCTCCACTTT,CASSLAPGSPLHF
TRBD1,.,TRBJ1-2,TRBV19,TGTGCCAGTAGCCGGGACAGGGTTTACTATGGCTACACCTTC,CASSRDRVYYGYTF
.,.,TRBJ1-1,TRBV7-9,TGTGCCAGCAGCTTAAACGGGGGCAAAACTGAAGCTTTCTTT,CASSLNGGKTEAFF
.,once,TRBJ2-3,TRBV9,TGTGCCAGCAGCTTCAGACAGGGAGGGGACACAGATACGCAGTATTTT,CASSFRQGGDTDTQYF
.,.,TRBJ1-3,TRBV5-1,TGCGCCAGCAGCTTGGGCGGGACTGGAAACACCATATATTTT,CASSLGGTGNTIYF
.,.,TRBJ2-3,TRBV11-3,TGTGCCAGCAGCTTAAGGGCGAAGGCAGATACGCAGTATTTT,CASSLRAKADTQYF
.,.,TRBJ1-1,TRBV7-3,TGTGCCAGCAGCTTATACGGTTTGAACACTGAAGCTTTCTTT,CASSLYGLNTEAFF
TRBD1,.,TRBJ1-3,TRBV19,TGTGCCACCAGTCGGGACAGGGAAACTGGAAACACCATATATTTT,CATSRDRETGNTIYF
.,.,TRBJ1-4,TRBV5-1,TGCGCCAGCAGCCCGGATCCTGGGACTGAAAAACTGTTTTTT,CASSPDPGTEKLFF
TRBD2,.,TRBJ2-2,TRBV27,TGTGCCAGCACCCCCAGAACTAGCGGGAATTCCGGGGAGCTGTTTTTT,CASTPRTSGNSGELFF
.,.,TRBJ1-5,TRBV11-2,TGTGCCAGCAGCCTCTCTTGGGGTGGCAATCAGCCCCAGCATTTT,CASSLSWGGNQPQHF
.,.,TRBJ1-2,TRBV30,TGTGCCTGGAGTTCAGATACTAACTATGGCTACACCTTC,CAWSSDTNYGYTF
.,.,TRBJ1-6,TRBV28,TGTGCCAGCGGGGGGACGGTGAATTCACCCCTCCACTTT,CASGGTVNSPLHF
.,.,TRBJ1-1,TRBV6-5,TGTGCCAGCAGCCACTCGGGGAACACTGAAGCTTTCTTT,CASSHSGNTEAFF
.,.,TRBJ2-7,TRBV7-9,TGTGCCAGCACCCGTGGGACAAACGAGCAGTACTTC,CASTRGTNEQYF
.,.,TRBJ1-1,TRBV19,TGTGCCAGTAGTATCGACAGGACCCTGACTATAAACACTGAAGCTTTCTTT,CASSIDRTLTINTEAFF
.,.,TRBJ1-2,TRBV5-6,TGTGCCAGCAGCTTCTTGGTGAGCGGCTACACCTTC,CASSFLVSGYTF
.,once,TRBJ2-1,TRBV5-1,TGCGCCAGCAGCCCAAGCAGAGTGGACAATGAGCAGTTCTTC,CASSPSRVDNEQFF
.,.,TRBJ2-3,TRBV21-1,TGTGCCAGCAGCTTAGGCGGGGTAGAGGAGACAGATACGCAGTATTTT,CASSLGGVEETDTQYF
.,.,TRBJ1-2,TRBV7-9,TGTGCCAGCAGCTTCCGGGGATATTATGGCTACACCTTC,CASSFRGYYGYTF
TRBD1,.,TRBJ1-4,TRBV19,TGTGCCAGTTTCCGGACAGGGGGATCTGAAAAACTGTTTTTT,CASFRTGGSEKLFF
TRBD1,.,TRBJ1-2,TRBV19,TGTGCCAGTAGTGCCCGGGACAGGGAAAACTATGGCTACACCTTC,CASSARDRENYGYTF
.,.,TRBJ2-3,TRBV6-1,TGTGCCAGCAGTGAAGTCGTGTGGCGCACAGATACGCAGTATTTT,CASSEVVWRTDTQYF
.,once,TRBJ2-6,TRBV11-2,TGTGCCAGCAGCCGAGGGAACTCTGGGGCCAACGTCCTGACTTTC,CASSRGNSGANVLTF
TRBD1,.,TRBJ1-5,TRBV5-4,TGTGCCAGCAGCCAACAGGGACAGAATCAGCCCCAGCATTTT,CASSQQGQNQPQHF
.,once,TRBJ2-5,TRBV28,TGTGCCAGCAGTCCTCGGTCCCAAGAGACCCAGTACTTC,CASSPRSQETQYF
TRBD1,.,TRBJ1-6,TRBV6-5,TGTGCCAGCAGGGGGACAGGGGTAAATTCACCCCTCCACTTT,CASRGTGVNSPLHF
.,.,TRBJ2-1,TRBV9,TGTGCCAGCAGCGTAGAGGCCTACTACAATGAGCAGTTCTTC,CASSVEAYYNEQFF
.,.,TRBJ1-1,TRBV15,TGTGCCACCAGCAGAGATAATCTGAACACTGAAGCTTTCTTT,CATSRDNLNTEAFF
.,.,TRBJ2-1,TRBV3-1/TRBV3-2,TGTGCCAGCAGTCCACCCAAGTTCTTC,CASSPPKFF
.,.,TRBJ1-6,TRBV15,TGTGCCACCAGCAGAGAGCTGGCGCGATCACCCCTCCACTTT,CATSRELARSPLHF
TRBD1,.,TRBJ1-2,TRBV7-6,TGTGCCAGCAGACCGAGGACAGGATCTGGCTATGGCTACACCTTC,CASRPRTGSGYGYTF